This T cell receptor beta chain is drawn from a study of response to subunit inactivated influenza vaccine. This clonotype was picked up many times. What it binds is not known. TCRdb called the RT-PCR reads again in MiXCR, with one record for every CDR3 protein. This table has about 500,000 distinct CDR3 sequences, 6% to 9% appearing once. Study observations and caveats: Every seasonal influenza vaccination brings in few new T cells, the authors suggested.

Trimming shortened V by 5 bases and J by 4 bases, and 9 bases separated the two germline ends. This CDR3 spans 13 amino acids. This receptor was taken from a man between 50 and 70 years old who received an inactivated influenza vaccine. Specimen: PBMCs from blood, collected around 25 months after vaccination. The chain links TRBV12-3 or TRBV12-4 to TRBJ2-1; D gene uncertain. The CDR3 region has the DNA TGTGCCAGCAGTCCAGACGGGTACAATGAGCAGTTCTTC. Translating it yields CASSPDGYNEQFF.